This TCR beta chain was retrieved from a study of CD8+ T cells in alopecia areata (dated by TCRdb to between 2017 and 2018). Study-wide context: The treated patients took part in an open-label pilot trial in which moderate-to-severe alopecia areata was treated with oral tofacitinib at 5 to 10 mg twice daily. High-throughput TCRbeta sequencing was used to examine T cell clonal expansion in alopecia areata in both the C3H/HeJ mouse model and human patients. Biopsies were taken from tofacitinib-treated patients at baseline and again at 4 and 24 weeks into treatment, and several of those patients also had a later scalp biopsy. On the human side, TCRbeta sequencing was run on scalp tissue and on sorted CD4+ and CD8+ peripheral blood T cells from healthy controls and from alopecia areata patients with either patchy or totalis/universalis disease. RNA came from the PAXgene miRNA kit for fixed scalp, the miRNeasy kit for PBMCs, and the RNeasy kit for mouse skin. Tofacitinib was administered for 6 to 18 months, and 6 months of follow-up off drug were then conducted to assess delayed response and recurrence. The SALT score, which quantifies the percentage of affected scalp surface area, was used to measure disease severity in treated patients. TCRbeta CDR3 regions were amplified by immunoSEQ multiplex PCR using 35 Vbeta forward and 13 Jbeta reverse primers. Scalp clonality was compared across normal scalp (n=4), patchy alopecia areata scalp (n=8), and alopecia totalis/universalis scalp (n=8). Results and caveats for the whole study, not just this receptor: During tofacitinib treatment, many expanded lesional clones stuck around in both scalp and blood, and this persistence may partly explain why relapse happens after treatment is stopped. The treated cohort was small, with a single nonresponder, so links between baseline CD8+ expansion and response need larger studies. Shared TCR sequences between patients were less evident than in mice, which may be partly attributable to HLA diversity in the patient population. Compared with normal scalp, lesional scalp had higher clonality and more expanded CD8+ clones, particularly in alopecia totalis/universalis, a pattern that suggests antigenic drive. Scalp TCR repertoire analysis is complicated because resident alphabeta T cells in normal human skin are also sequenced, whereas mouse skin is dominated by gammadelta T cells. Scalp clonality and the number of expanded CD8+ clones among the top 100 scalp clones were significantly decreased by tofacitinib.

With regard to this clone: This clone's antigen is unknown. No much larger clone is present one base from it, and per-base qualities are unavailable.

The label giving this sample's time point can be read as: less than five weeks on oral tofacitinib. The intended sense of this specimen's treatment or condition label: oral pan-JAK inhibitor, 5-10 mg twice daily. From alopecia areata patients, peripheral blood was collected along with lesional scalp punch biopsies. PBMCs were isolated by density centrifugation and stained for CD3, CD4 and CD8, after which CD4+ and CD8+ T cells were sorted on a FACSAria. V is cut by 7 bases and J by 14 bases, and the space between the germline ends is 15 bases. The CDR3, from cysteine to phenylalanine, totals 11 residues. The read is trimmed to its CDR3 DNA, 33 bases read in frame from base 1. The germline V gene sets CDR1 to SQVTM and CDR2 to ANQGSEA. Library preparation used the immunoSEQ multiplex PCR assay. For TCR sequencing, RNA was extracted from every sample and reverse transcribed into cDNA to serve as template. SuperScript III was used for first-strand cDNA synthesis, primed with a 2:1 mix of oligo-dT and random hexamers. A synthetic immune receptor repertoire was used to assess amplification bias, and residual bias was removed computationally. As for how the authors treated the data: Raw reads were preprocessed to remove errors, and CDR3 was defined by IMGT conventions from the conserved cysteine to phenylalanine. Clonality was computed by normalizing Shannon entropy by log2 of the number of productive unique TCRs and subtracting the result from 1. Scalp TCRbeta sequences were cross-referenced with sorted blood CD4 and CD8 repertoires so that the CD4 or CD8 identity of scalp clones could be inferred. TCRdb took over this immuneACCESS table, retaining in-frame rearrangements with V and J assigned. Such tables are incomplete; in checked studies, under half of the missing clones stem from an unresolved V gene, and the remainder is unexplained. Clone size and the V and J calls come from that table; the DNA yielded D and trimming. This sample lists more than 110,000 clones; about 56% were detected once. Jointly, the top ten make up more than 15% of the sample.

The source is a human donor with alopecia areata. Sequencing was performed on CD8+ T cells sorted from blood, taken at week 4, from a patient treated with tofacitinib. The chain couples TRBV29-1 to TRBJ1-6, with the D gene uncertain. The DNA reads TGCAGCGCCCTGACCCTCGGGACCCTCCACTTT. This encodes CSALTLGTLHF.